These 30 T cell receptor beta chains originate from one sample sequenced in a study of control samples from healthy donors and cancer patients (dated by TCRdb to 2020 to 2022). Library method: the immunoSEQ multiplex PCR assay. As stored in TCRdb, this immuneACCESS dataset retains in-frame rearrangements with V and J assigned. A fraction of the clones does not appear; measured against another copy, unresolved V genes explain less than half of the discrepancy, and the remainder lacks a known reason. Here the sample has about 89,000 clones; roughly 86% occur a single time. The ten top clones hold approximately 21% of the sample. Sample: blood. The source is a man aged 30 to 45 in good health.

The gene calls are TRBV4-2 and TRBJ1-2, with D hard to call. Germline V lookup: CDR1 LGHNA, CDR2 YNFKEQ. The CDR3 contains 13 residues. V was clipped by 8 bases and J by 3 bases, with 13 bases between them. The CDR3, as DNA: TGTGCCAGCGGAAGGACGGACTACTATGGCTACACCTTC. Protein: CASGRTDYYGYTF.

V is TRBV12-5 and J is TRBJ1-4, with TRBD1 matching 7 bases. The trim removed 5 bases at V and 6 bases at J, leaving 6 bases unmatched. The CDR3 runs 14 residues. CDR1 and CDR2 (germline): LGHNT, FRNRAP. The CDR3 sequence: CASGTGTEHEKLFF. DNA of the CDR3: TGTGCTAGTGGTACCGGGACAGAGCATGAAAAACTGTTTTTT.

V is TRBV6-5 and J is TRBJ2-5, with 11 bases that match TRBD1. The CDR3 runs 15 residues. Trimming at V came to 4 bases and at J to 5 bases, leaving 6 bases not matched to a gene. CDR1 is MNHEY and CDR2 is SVGAGI in the germline V gene. Here the CDR3 DNA reads TGTGCCAGCAGTTTCGGACAGGGGGCATACGAGACCCAGTACTTC. It codes for CASSFGQGAYETQYF.

V is TRBV6-1 and J is TRBJ2-7, with TRBD1 identical over 11 bases. Losses at the gene ends were 3 bases for V and 6 bases for J; bases not matched to a gene: 4. This CDR3 has 14 amino acids. Per germline, CDR1 MNHNS and CDR2 SASEGT. Written as DNA, the CDR3 is TGTGCCAGCAGTGAGTATGGGACAGGGGGCGAGCAGTACGTC. Amino acids: CASSEYGTGGEQYV.

This chain connects TRBV2 to TRBJ1-6, with a weak D call TRBD1 (5 bases). CDR3 size: 15 residues. V dropped 4 bases and J dropped 9 bases, with 16 bases sitting between them. The V gene's germline CDR1 is SNHLY and CDR2 FYNNEI. CDR3 region: CASSGQIFTGSPLHF. The CDR3 nucleotides read TGTGCCAGCAGTGGACAGATTTTTACGGGTTCACCCCTCCACTTT.

The chain combines TRBV9 with TRBJ2-7; D is unresolved. CDR1 and CDR2 from the germline V gene are SGDLS and YYNGEE. V lost 0 bases to trimming and J lost 5 bases, with 18 bases between them. The CDR3 is 16 residues long. CDR3 amino acids: CASSVDLGTYGDEQYF. As DNA, the CDR3 is TGTGCCAGCAGCGTAGATCTGGGCACTTACGGCGACGAGCAGTACTTC. Full variable domain (outside the CDR3, taken from reference TRBV9 and TRBJ2-7): DSGVTQTPKHLITATGQRVTLRCSPRSGDLSVYWYQQSLDQGLQFLIQYYNGEERAKGNILERFSAQQFPDLHSELNLSSLELGDSALYFCASSVDLGTYGDEQYFGPGTRLTVT.

The J gene is TRBJ1-6, the V gene TRBV6-2 or TRBV6-3, with a possible D match to TRBD1 (5 bases). CDR1 and CDR2 (germline): MNHEY, SVGEGT. Trimming left V 4 bases short and J 7 bases short, with 8 bases between. The CDR3 extends over 13 amino acids. This CDR3 is CASSSGGNSPLHF. In nucleotides, the CDR3 is TGTGCCAGCAGTTCGGGGGGAAATTCACCCCTCCACTTT.

The V gene is TRBV5-1, the J gene TRBJ2-3; 11 positions match TRBD2. The trim removed 3 bases at V and 1 base at J, leaving 4 bases unmatched. Germline assignment: CDR1 SGHRS and CDR2 YFSETQ. The CDR3 is 16 amino acids. The CDR3 region has the DNA TGCGCCAGCAGCTGGGAACTAGCGGGGGGCACAGATACGCAGTATTTT. Its protein is CASSWELAGGTDTQYF.

The chain is built from TRBV27 and TRBJ2-7; D is uncertain. The CDR3 covers 15 residues. Germline V gene sequence: CDR1 MNHEY, CDR2 SMNVEV (reference sequence). The germline V and J ends were trimmed by 0 bases and 6 bases, with 15 bases remaining between them. CDR3 coding DNA: TGTGCCAGCAGTTTATCTTGGCCGGGTAGTAGCGAGCAGTACTTC. It yields the protein CASSLSWPGSSEQYF.

The CDR3 here is CASSLSSEFGEQYV. CDR3 coding DNA: TGTGCCAGTAGTCTCTCGTCTGAGTTCGGGGAGCAGTACGTC. This chain joins TRBV19 and TRBJ2-7; D is undetermined. The CDR3 is 14 residues long. The germline CDR1 and CDR2 sequences are LNHDA and SQIVND (reference sequence). V was pared by 5 bases and J by 7 bases, with 18 bases between.

V gene TRBV4-1 combines with J gene TRBJ1-4; D may be TRBD1 (5 bases). The CDR3 is 13 residues long. Trimming removed 2 bases at V and 7 bases at J, with 8 bases between. CDR1 and CDR2 from the germline V gene are MGHRA and YSYEKL. In DNA, the CDR3 is TGCGCCAGCAGCCAATGGAGGGGTGAAAAACTGTTTTTT. Translating gives CASSQWRGEKLFF.

The chain carries TRBV27 and TRBJ2-7; D might be TRBD2 (6 bases). The CDR3 has 15 amino acids. V shed 5 bases and J shed 4 bases, with 18 bases lying between them. CDR1 MNHEY and CDR2 SMNVEV come from the germline V gene (reference sequence). The CDR3 coding sequence is TGTGCCAGCAGTCTCGGGGGACTCCAGAAATACGAGCAGTACTTC. Translated: CASSLGGLQKYEQYF.

As DNA, the CDR3 is TGTGCCAGCAGCCTACAGGTCCCTGGAAACACCATATATTTT. Its translation is CASSLQVPGNTIYF. The V and J genes are TRBV3-1 (or the pseudogene TRBV3-2) and TRBJ1-3; D may be TRBD1 (5 bases). Germline V gene sequence: CDR1 LGHDT, CDR2 YNNKEL (reference sequence). Trimming removed 4 bases at V and 2 bases at J, with 9 bases between. The CDR3 is made up of 14 amino acids.

V usage is TRBV5-4 and J usage is TRBJ1-1; tentatively, D is TRBD1 (5 bases). The ends were cut back, 4 bases at V and 1 base at J, with 14 bases in the middle. Germline CDR1 reads SGHNT; CDR2 reads YYREEE (reference sequence). The CDR3 totals 15 residues. DNA of the CDR3: TGTGCCAGCAGCCTGGTTGGGGGAGGGAACACTGAAGCTTTCTTT. This encodes CASSLVGGGNTEAFF.

The chain couples TRBV6-5 to TRBJ2-5; tentatively, D is TRBD1 (6 bases). Trimming left V 3 bases short and J 1 base short, with 9 bases between. CDR3 size: 14 residues. The germline CDR1 and CDR2 sequences are MNHEY and SVGAGI. In DNA, the CDR3 is TGTGCCAGCAGTTATTCGACAGGCCAAGAGACCCAGTACTTC. This encodes CASSYSTGQETQYF.

This clone was seen just once. The chain is built from TRBV3-1 (or the pseudogene TRBV3-2) and TRBJ2-2; possible D gene TRBD1, 5 bases. The CDR3 has 15 amino acids. Germline V gives CDR1 LGHDT, CDR2 YNNKEL (reference sequence). V lost 4 bases and J lost 0, with 9 bases in between. The CDR3 loop is CASSPTGPNTGELFF. CDR3 nucleotide sequence: TGTGCCAGCAGCCCAACAGGCCCGAACACCGGGGAGCTGTTTTTT.

Here the CDR3 DNA reads TGTGCCAGCTCACCGGGGATACAGCAGAACACTGAAGCTTTCTTT. It translates to CASSPGIQQNTEAFF. The genes are TRBV18 and TRBJ1-1, with D hard to call. CDR3 length equals 15 residues. The V gene's germline CDR1 is KGHSH and CDR2 LQKENI. Trimming pared 3 bases from V and 1 base from J, leaving 12 bases between. Together with reference TRBV18 and TRBJ1-1, the CDR3 gives the full variable domain: NAGVMQNPRHLVRRRGQEARLRCSPMKGHSHVYWYRQLPEEGLKFMVYLQKENIIDESGMPKERFSAEFPKEGPSILRIQQVVRGDSAAYFCASSPGIQQNTEAFFGQGTRLTVV.

The genes are TRBV27 and TRBJ2-6; tentative D call: TRBD1 (6 bases). The V end lost 5 bases, the J end lost 0 bases, and 14 bases lay between the germline ends. The CDR3 is made up of 17 amino acids. CDR1 MNHEY and CDR2 SMNVEV come from the germline V gene (reference sequence). The CDR3 DNA is TGTGCCAGCAGTCCTGGACAGTTCAACTCTGGGGCCAACGTCCTGACTTTC. Amino acids: CASSPGQFNSGANVLTF.

CDR3 bases: TGTGCCAGCAGTTTATCAGGGAATGCCTTCGGCTACACCTTC. Protein sequence: CASSLSGNAFGYTF. This chain joins TRBV27 and TRBJ1-2; D not resolved. The CDR3 covers 14 residues. Trimming stripped 0 bases from V and 8 bases from J, with 13 bases between. Per the germline V gene, CDR1 is MNHEY and CDR2 is SMNVEV (reference sequence).

This chain links TRBV6-5 with TRBJ2-1, with D maybe TRBD1 (6 bases). V gave up 2 bases and J gave up 4 bases, with 12 bases separating them. CDR3 length: 15 amino acids. The germline gives CDR1 MNHEY, CDR2 SVGAGI. The CDR3 reads CASSYQAGAYNEQFF. DNA for the CDR3: TGTGCCAGCAGTTACCAGGCAGGGGCGTACAATGAGCAGTTCTTC.

The V call is TRBV21-1, the J call TRBJ2-7; the table's D call, TRBD1, was not checked against the DNA. TRBV21-1 is a pseudogene segment. The CDR3 is made up of 15 amino acids. CDR3 bases: TGTGCCAGCAGCATAGGGGACAGGTCCTCCTACGAGCAGTACTTC. It codes for CASSIGDRSSYEQYF.

Here the CDR3 reads CASSPRGGLAGLNSYEQYF. DNA of the CDR3: TGTGCCAGCAGCCCTAGAGGAGGACTAGCGGGATTAAACTCCTACGAGCAGTACTTC. The genes are TRBV11-2 and TRBJ2-7, with TRBD2 matching 12 bases. CDR1 SGHAT and CDR2 FQNNGV come from the germline V gene. This CDR3 has 19 residues. With 5 bases clipped from V and 0 bases from J, the junction kept 14 bases outside the gene matches.

The chain has TRBV3-1 (or the pseudogene TRBV3-2) and TRBJ2-1; the D gene is possibly TRBD1 (6 bases). This CDR3 region has 16 residues. Germline CDR1 reads LGHDT; CDR2 reads YNNKEL (reference sequence). Between the trimmed V and J ends, which lost 0 bases and 2 bases, there was a span of 11 bases. As DNA, the CDR3 is TGTGCCAGCAGCCAAGATGGGACAAACACCTACAATGAGCAGTTCTTC. It yields the protein CASSQDGTNTYNEQFF.

J is TRBJ2-4 and V is TRBV21-1; TRBD1, the table's D call, lacks a check against the DNA. TRBV21-1 is a pseudogene segment. The CDR3 runs 14 residues. The CDR3: CASSPRDRRNIQYF. CDR3 in DNA: TGTGCCAGCAGCCCCCGGGACAGAAGAAACATTCAGTACTTC.

This chain links TRBV5-1 with TRBJ2-3, with 10 bases lining up with TRBD2. The CDR3 sequence is 17 residues long. Germline lookup yields CDR1 SGHRS and CDR2 YFSETQ. V was clipped by 4 bases and J by 5 bases; unmatched bases: 13. The CDR3 loop reads CASSRSYGAGGGDTQYF. The CDR3 coding sequence is TGCGCCAGCAGCCGCTCATACGGAGCGGGGGGGGGAGATACGCAGTATTTT.

This clone came up once. The CDR3 sequence is CASSQESAGYNEQFF. The DNA for the CDR3 is TGTGCCAGCAGCCAAGAGTCTGCAGGGTACAATGAGCAGTTCTTC. V is TRBV3-1 (or the pseudogene TRBV3-2) and J is TRBJ2-1; possibly TRBD1 for D (5 bases). The CDR3 runs 15 residues. Trimming shortened V by 0 bases and J by 4 bases, and 10 bases separated the two germline ends. Germline V gene data show CDR1 as LGHDT and CDR2 as YNNKEL (reference sequence).

The rearrangement uses TRBV9 and TRBJ2-5; D may be TRBD1 or TRBD2 (6 bases each). Germline V CDR1 and CDR2: SGDLS, YYNGEE. With 0 bases removed from V and 2 bases from J, the gap between germline ends came to 11 bases. The CDR3 is 15 residues long. In DNA form, the CDR3 reads TGTGCCAGCAGCGTAGATATAGGGGGGCAAGAGACCCAGTACTTC. Amino acids: CASSVDIGGQETQYF.

This clone has at least ten counts. The chain combines TRBV7-9 with TRBJ1-1; the match to TRBD1 covers 11 bases. This CDR3 has 14 residues. V lost 5 bases to trimming and J lost 4 bases; unmatched junction nucleotides: 3. Germline-derived CDR1 and CDR2 are SEHNR and FQNEAQ (reference sequence). CDR3 DNA sequence: TGTGCCAGCAGCCCCGGGACAGGGGGCACTGAAGCTTTCTTT. This translates into CASSPGTGGTEAFF.

The chain combines TRBV5-1 with TRBJ1-4; 7 nucleotides align to TRBD1. The ends lost 2 bases at V and 3 bases at J; junction bases unmatched: 4. The germline V gene has CDR1 SGHRS and CDR2 YFSETQ. The CDR3 is 15 amino acids. The CDR3 bases are TGCGCCAGCAGCTTACAGGGGATCTCTAATGAAAAACTGTTTTTT. This encodes CASSLQGISNEKLFF. The full variable domain, in which reference TRBV5-1 and TRBJ1-4 provide the parts outside the CDR3, is KAGVTQTPRYLIKTRGQQVTLSCSPISGHRSVSWYQQTPGQGLQFLFEYFSETQRNKGNFPGRFSGRQFSNSRSEMNVSTLELGDSALYLCASSLQGISNEKLFFGSGTQLSVL.

This clone was observed once. This rearrangement joins TRBV7-2 to TRBJ2-2, with 7 bases aligning to TRBD1. Germline V gene sequence: CDR1 SGHTA, CDR2 FQGNSA. This CDR3 contains 15 residues. The junction had 7 bases not matched to a gene; V was cut back by 5 bases and J by 4 bases. The CDR3 sequence: CASSLGDRATGELFF. The CDR3 DNA sequence: TGTGCCAGCAGCCTGGGCGACAGGGCCACCGGGGAGCTGTTTTTT.